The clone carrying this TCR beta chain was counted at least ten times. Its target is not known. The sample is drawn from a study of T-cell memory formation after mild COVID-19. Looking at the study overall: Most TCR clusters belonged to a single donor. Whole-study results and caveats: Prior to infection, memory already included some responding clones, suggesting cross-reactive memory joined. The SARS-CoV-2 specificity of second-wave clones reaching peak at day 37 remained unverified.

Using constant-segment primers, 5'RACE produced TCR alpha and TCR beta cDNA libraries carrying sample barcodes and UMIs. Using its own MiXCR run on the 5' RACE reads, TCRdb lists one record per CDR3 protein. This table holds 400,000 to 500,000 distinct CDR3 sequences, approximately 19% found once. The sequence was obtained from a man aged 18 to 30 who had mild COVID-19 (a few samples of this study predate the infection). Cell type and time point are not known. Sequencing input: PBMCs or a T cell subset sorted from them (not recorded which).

CDR3 sequence: CASSLLERLEAFF. The CDR3, as DNA: TGTGCCAGCAGCTTGCTGGAGCGTCTTGAGGCTTTCTTT. The chain recombines TRBV7-9 with TRBJ1-1; no definite D call. Germline values: CDR1 SEHNR, CDR2 FQNEAQ (reference sequence). Trimming shortened V by 3 bases and J by 11 bases, and 16 bases separated the two germline ends. CDR3 length equals 13 residues.